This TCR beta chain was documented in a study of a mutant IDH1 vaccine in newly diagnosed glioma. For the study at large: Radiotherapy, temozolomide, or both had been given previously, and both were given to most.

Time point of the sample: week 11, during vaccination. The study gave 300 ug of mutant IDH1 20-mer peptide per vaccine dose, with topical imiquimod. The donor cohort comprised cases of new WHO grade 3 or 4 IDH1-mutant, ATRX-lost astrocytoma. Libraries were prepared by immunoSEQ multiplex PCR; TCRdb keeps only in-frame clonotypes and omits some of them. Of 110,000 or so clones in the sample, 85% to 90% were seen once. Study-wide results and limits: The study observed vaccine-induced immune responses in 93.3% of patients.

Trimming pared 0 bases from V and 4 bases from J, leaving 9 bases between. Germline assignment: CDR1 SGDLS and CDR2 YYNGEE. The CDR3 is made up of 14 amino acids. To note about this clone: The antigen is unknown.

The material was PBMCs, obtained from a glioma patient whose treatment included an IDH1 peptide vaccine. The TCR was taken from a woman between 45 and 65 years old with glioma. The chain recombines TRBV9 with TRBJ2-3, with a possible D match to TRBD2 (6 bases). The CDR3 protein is CASSVGLAPDTQYF. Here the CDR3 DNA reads TGTGCCAGCAGCGTAGGGCTAGCGCCAGATACGCAGTATTTT. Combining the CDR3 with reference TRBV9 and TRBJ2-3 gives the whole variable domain DSGVTQTPKHLITATGQRVTLRCSPRSGDLSVYWYQQSLDQGLQFLIQYYNGEERAKGNILERFSAQQFPDLHSELNLSSLELGDSALYFCASSVGLAPDTQYFGPGTRLTVL.